This TCR beta chain is drawn from a study of shared clonotypes between healthy human individuals (dated by TCRdb to about 2020). In terms of the full investigation: The cohort included three men and a couple of women between 18 and 49 years of age. For each donor, three plates each were used for CD4 naive and CD4 memory, two plates were used for CD8 naive, and one plate was used for CD8 memory. Blood TCR repertoires of about five healthy adults were deeply sequenced to estimate repertoire size and the extent of clonotype sharing between individuals. To increase sequencing depth and limit assay-specific biases, different laboratories used diverse techniques to prepare libraries and sequence TCR repertoires. Between about 0.8 and 9 billion PBMCs per donor were obtained by leukapheresis. The full study reports these points: Compared with non-shared clonotypes, clonotypes shared by all four sorted-subset donors had higher generation probabilities. Because the study included a small number of donors, the genetic and exposure-history diversity represented was limited. Incomplete sequencing was indicated by rarefaction of sorted-subset datasets, despite the large sequencing depth. Only blood was sampled, and tissue TCR repertoires likely differ from those in blood. Pairwise subsampling indicated that sequencing depth was expected to affect the degree of clonotype sharing among donors. About 5% of naive CD4, 3.5% of naive CD8, approximately 2% of memory CD4, and around 0.4% of memory CD8 clonotypes were shared across four donors. Naive subsets generally had larger estimated clonotype richness than memory subsets did.

The donors were healthy, HIV-negative adults who had no recently reported acute infections or vaccinations. Every donor was a Caucasian adult living in Nashville, Tennessee, USA. CD8 memory samples combined magnetically selected CD45RO+ cells with CCR7-negative CD45RA+ effector memory (TemRA) cells. After blood collection by leukapheresis, PBMCs were isolated using Ficoll-Histopaque density gradient centrifugation and then cryopreserved in the vapor phase of liquid nitrogen. Analytical flow cytometry was used to check the purity and quantity of each magnetically sorted T cell population. From each sorted fraction, genomic DNA was isolated and quantified by UV absorbance on a Nanodrop 2000c. For this clone: Its antigen is still unknown. The sample holds no much larger clone one base away, and base qualities are not on file.

Using the deep immunoSEQ assay, TCR CDR3 regions were amplified from genomic DNA by multiplex PCR. For each cell subset, the extracted genomic DNA was distributed evenly across all wells of several immunoSEQ 96-well plates, and each plate served as one replicate. Each replicate PCR for sorted subsets received 150 to 250 ng genomic DNA, equal to tens of thousands of T cell genomes. Purified libraries were quantified with a Qubit 3.0 fluorometer, sized on a Bioanalyzer 2100, and re-quantified with the KAPA Library Quantification kit. Each immunoSEQ 96-well plate was sequenced on its own single-read 150-cycle Illumina NextSeq 550 flow cell. As for how the authors treated the data: Because only junctional sequences without quality scores were contained in the immunoSEQ output, filtering matching that applied to full-length reads could not be performed. Sequences were annotated with PyIR, a Python wrapper for IgBLAST v1.9, and V/J genes and CDR3 were assigned using IMGT germline references. Any read was removed if the V/J assignment was weak (E-value above 1e-6), the CDR3 was missing, or the read contained stop codons, out-of-frame junctions, or ambiguous translated residues. V3J clonotypes were defined as sequences sharing an identical inferred V gene, J gene, and CDR3 amino acid sequence. Percentage overlap between repertoires was calculated by dividing the number of shared unique clonotypes by the size of the smaller repertoire. Repertoire richness was assessed with RTK rarefaction, the Chao1 estimator, and Recon v2.1 estimates of unobserved clonotypes. For all TCRbeta clonotypes obtained by the gDNA method from a few donors, generation probabilities were computed with OLGA. Held by TCRdb, this immuneACCESS table contains in-frame sequences only and omits some clones. Under half of the omission traces to an unresolved V gene where checked; the cause of the rest is unknown. V, J and clone size are taken as reported in that table, and D and trimming were inferred from the DNA itself. The sample includes over 300,000 clones, with 87% observed a single time. The biggest ten clones account for around 15% of the sample.

The clonotype was recovered from a young man in good health. Input material: memory CD8+ T cells sorted from blood. This specimen's cell subset or site label, interpreted: CD45RO+ cells pooled with CCR7-negative TemRA cells.

CDR3 reads: CASSDFYEQYF. The nucleotide sequence is given as TGTGCCAGCAGCGATTTCTACGAGCAGTACTTC. The sequence joins TRBV6-5 to TRBJ2-7, with the D gene not clear enough to name. According to the germline V gene, CDR1 reads MNHEY and CDR2 reads SVGAGI. V was cut back by 6 bases and J by 3 bases, leaving a gap of 6 bases between them. The CDR3 spans 11 residues, from the cysteine through the phenylalanine. Of the read, only the CDR3 DNA is kept; its 33 bases are in frame from base 1.